These T cell receptor beta chains were read from a single sample in a study of T cell responses to AZD1222 COVID-19 vaccine. Assay used: immunoSEQ multiplex PCR; TCRdb lists only in-frame clones, some missing. The sample lists 120,000 or so clones; around 87% were seen once. The specimen was peripheral blood, collected on day 0 of AZD1222 vaccination. The origin of the receptors is an adult in good health. CDR3s include the opening cysteine and the closing phenylalanine or tryptophan. The order of the fields is clone size, D gene, V gene, J gene, CDR3 DNA, CDR3 protein. The D gene is left open where the match is weak. Clone sizes are given selectively: once, few, many, or a class where the clone is expanded.

abundance: -
d_gene: -
v_gene: TRBV30
j_gene: TRBJ1-5
CDR3nt: TGTGCCTGGAGTCTTGGGCTCGGCAATCAGCCCCAGCATTTT
CDR3aa: CAWSLGLGNQPQHF

abundance: -
d_gene: -
v_gene: TRBV15
j_gene: TRBJ2-7
CDR3nt: TGTGCCACCAGTCCCCGGCTCGGAGGCGAGCAGTACTTC
CDR3aa: CATSPRLGGEQYF

abundance: -
d_gene: -
v_gene: TRBV7-9
j_gene: TRBJ1-3
CDR3nt: TGTGCCAGCAGCTTGGGACGCTCTGGAAACACCATATATTTT
CDR3aa: CASSLGRSGNTIYF

abundance: -
d_gene: TRBD1
v_gene: TRBV12-5
j_gene: TRBJ1-2
CDR3nt: TGTGCTAGTGGTTTGGACGACAGGGGAACCAACTATGGCTACACCTTC
CDR3aa: CASGLDDRGTNYGYTF

abundance: -
d_gene: -
v_gene: TRBV19
j_gene: TRBJ1-2
CDR3nt: TGTGCCAGTTCTACGGGTTATGGCTACACCTTC
CDR3aa: CASSTGYGYTF

abundance: -
d_gene: -
v_gene: TRBV7-2
j_gene: TRBJ1-2
CDR3nt: TGTGCCAGCACCTGGGGGCCGCCCCGAGGCTACACCTTC
CDR3aa: CASTWGPPRGYTF

abundance: -
d_gene: -
v_gene: TRBV9
j_gene: TRBJ2-6
CDR3nt: TGTGCCAGCAGCGATGGGGGGGCCAACGTCCTGACTTTC
CDR3aa: CASSDGGANVLTF

abundance: -
d_gene: -
v_gene: TRBV19
j_gene: TRBJ1-5
CDR3nt: TGTGCCAGTAGTATAGGGATCGGGGGCAATCAGCCCCAGCATTTT
CDR3aa: CASSIGIGGNQPQHF

abundance: once
d_gene: -
v_gene: TRBV18
j_gene: TRBJ1-2
CDR3nt: TGTGCCAGCTCACCCGGGGTGGATTATGGCTACACCTTC
CDR3aa: CASSPGVDYGYTF

abundance: -
d_gene: -
v_gene: TRBV12-3/TRBV12-4
j_gene: TRBJ1-1
CDR3nt: TGTGCCAGCACTTTTCAGGGTCTTGAAGCTTTCTTT
CDR3aa: CASTFQGLEAFF

abundance: once
d_gene: -
v_gene: TRBV19
j_gene: TRBJ2-3
CDR3nt: TGTGCCAGTAGTAGTGCAGATACGCAGTATTTT
CDR3aa: CASSSADTQYF

abundance: -
d_gene: -
v_gene: TRBV6-6
j_gene: TRBJ2-3
CDR3nt: TGTGCCAGCAGTTACTCGCCCGGGTGGACAGATACGCAGTATTTT
CDR3aa: CASSYSPGWTDTQYF

abundance: -
d_gene: -
v_gene: TRBV3-1/TRBV3-2
j_gene: TRBJ2-7
CDR3nt: TGTGCCAGCAGCCCGGGAACGGCCCTCTCCTACGAGCAGTACTTC
CDR3aa: CASSPGTALSYEQYF

abundance: -
d_gene: -
v_gene: TRBV5-5
j_gene: TRBJ2-7
CDR3nt: TGTGCCAGCAGCTTATTGCGGTGGCAGGGCTACGAGCAGTACTTC
CDR3aa: CASSLLRWQGYEQYF

abundance: -
d_gene: -
v_gene: TRBV9
j_gene: TRBJ1-1
CDR3nt: TGTGCCAGCAGCGTAGGGGAGAGGAACACTGAAGCTTTCTTT
CDR3aa: CASSVGERNTEAFF

abundance: -
d_gene: -
v_gene: TRBV29-1
j_gene: TRBJ1-5
CDR3nt: TGCAGCGTCGCTGGGGATAGCAATCAGCCCCAGCATTTT
CDR3aa: CSVAGDSNQPQHF

abundance: -
d_gene: -
v_gene: TRBV6-5
j_gene: TRBJ1-6
CDR3nt: TGTGCCAGTAAGGTTACGGCCAGTGGGTCACCCCTCCACTTT
CDR3aa: CASKVTASGSPLHF

abundance: -
d_gene: TRBD1
v_gene: TRBV27
j_gene: TRBJ1-4
CDR3nt: TGTGCCAGCAGTCCTAGGGACAGGGAGGGAGAAAAACTGTTTTTT
CDR3aa: CASSPRDREGEKLFF

abundance: once
d_gene: TRBD1
v_gene: TRBV30
j_gene: TRBJ1-2
CDR3nt: TGTGCCTGTTGGGACAGCCTGGGGTATGGCTACACCTTC
CDR3aa: CACWDSLGYGYTF

abundance: -
d_gene: TRBD2
v_gene: TRBV18
j_gene: TRBJ2-1
CDR3nt: TGTGCCAGCTCATTTCTAGCGGGTAATGAGCAGTTCTTC
CDR3aa: CASSFLAGNEQFF

abundance: -
d_gene: TRBD2
v_gene: TRBV5-1
j_gene: TRBJ2-4
CDR3nt: TGCGCCAGCACGAGGGAGGGACGGGGAAAAAACATTCAGTACTTC
CDR3aa: CASTREGRGKNIQYF

abundance: -
d_gene: TRBD2
v_gene: TRBV9
j_gene: TRBJ2-2
CDR3nt: TGTGCCAGCAGCGCCGGACTAGTAGGGACCGGGGAGCTGTTTTTT
CDR3aa: CASSAGLVGTGELFF

abundance: -
d_gene: -
v_gene: TRBV6-5
j_gene: TRBJ2-7
CDR3nt: TGTGCCAGCAGTTACTCTCCAACAGCCTACGAGCAGTACTTC
CDR3aa: CASSYSPTAYEQYF

abundance: -
d_gene: -
v_gene: TRBV18
j_gene: TRBJ1-5
CDR3nt: TGTGCCAGCTCACCGCTTACTGAACAGCCCCAGCATTTT
CDR3aa: CASSPLTEQPQHF

abundance: -
d_gene: -
v_gene: TRBV9
j_gene: TRBJ2-7
CDR3nt: TGTGCCAGCAGCGTAGCAGGCAGCCTTCACTACGAGCAGTACTTC
CDR3aa: CASSVAGSLHYEQYF

abundance: -
d_gene: -
v_gene: TRBV19
j_gene: TRBJ1-5
CDR3nt: TGTGCCAGTAGCCAAGTAGTAGTAGACCCCCAGCATTTT
CDR3aa: CASSQVVVDPQHF

abundance: -
d_gene: -
v_gene: TRBV6-1
j_gene: TRBJ1-5
CDR3nt: TGTGCCAGCAGTGAAAGTGGCAATCAGCCCCAGCATTTT
CDR3aa: CASSESGNQPQHF

abundance: -
d_gene: -
v_gene: TRBV19
j_gene: TRBJ1-6
CDR3nt: TGTGCCAGTAGTATCGGGCAGGGGACGAATTCACCCCTCCACTTT
CDR3aa: CASSIGQGTNSPLHF

abundance: -
d_gene: -
v_gene: TRBV27
j_gene: TRBJ1-1
CDR3nt: TGTGCCAGCAGTAGGCCCGACAGGAACACTGAAGCTTTCTTT
CDR3aa: CASSRPDRNTEAFF

abundance: -
d_gene: -
v_gene: TRBV6-2/TRBV6-3
j_gene: TRBJ2-7
CDR3nt: TGTGCCAGCAGTTACTCTCCGGGACCGTCGACCTACGAGCAGTACTTC
CDR3aa: CASSYSPGPSTYEQYF

abundance: -
d_gene: -
v_gene: TRBV28
j_gene: TRBJ1-3
CDR3nt: TGTGCCAGCAGTGCAACGACCCGGAGGAACACCATATATTTT
CDR3aa: CASSATTRRNTIYF

abundance: -
d_gene: TRBD1
v_gene: TRBV4-1
j_gene: TRBJ1-5
CDR3nt: TGCGCCAGCAGCCAAAGACAGGGATGGGATCAGCCCCAGCATTTT
CDR3aa: CASSQRQGWDQPQHF

abundance: -
d_gene: TRBD1
v_gene: TRBV7-8
j_gene: TRBJ1-5
CDR3nt: TGTGCCAGCAGCCTAAACAGGGGGCGAGACAATCAGCCCCAGCATTTT
CDR3aa: CASSLNRGRDNQPQHF

abundance: once
d_gene: TRBD1
v_gene: TRBV27
j_gene: TRBJ2-7
CDR3nt: TGTGCCAGCAGTTCCTTTGACAGGGTGACGGACGAGCAGTACTTC
CDR3aa: CASSSFDRVTDEQYF

abundance: -
d_gene: -
v_gene: TRBV5-4
j_gene: TRBJ1-1
CDR3nt: TGTGCCAGCAGCTTGGGGGGCCTTGAAGCTTTCTTT
CDR3aa: CASSLGGLEAFF

abundance: -
d_gene: -
v_gene: TRBV28
j_gene: TRBJ1-2
CDR3nt: TGTGCCAGCAGTTTCCCAGGGTCTAACTATGGCTACACCTTC
CDR3aa: CASSFPGSNYGYTF

abundance: -
d_gene: TRBD1
v_gene: TRBV7-6
j_gene: TRBJ2-4
CDR3nt: TGTGCCAGCAGCCCGGAGACAGGGATCAAAAACATTCAGTACTTC
CDR3aa: CASSPETGIKNIQYF

abundance: -
d_gene: -
v_gene: TRBV29-1
j_gene: TRBJ1-2
CDR3nt: TGCAGCGTTGAAAGGGACTATGGCTACACCTTC
CDR3aa: CSVERDYGYTF

abundance: medium-sized
d_gene: -
v_gene: TRBV5-6
j_gene: TRBJ2-2
CDR3nt: TGTGCCAGCAGCTTCAACACCGGGGAGCTGTTTTTT
CDR3aa: CASSFNTGELFF

abundance: -
d_gene: TRBD1
v_gene: TRBV5-5
j_gene: TRBJ2-7
CDR3nt: TGTGCCAGCAGCCCCCTACAGGGGTCCTACGAGCAGTACTTC
CDR3aa: CASSPLQGSYEQYF

abundance: -
d_gene: -
v_gene: TRBV30
j_gene: TRBJ1-1
CDR3nt: TGTGCCTGGAACGTAGGAGGGGGAGCTTTCTTT
CDR3aa: CAWNVGGGAFF

abundance: -
d_gene: -
v_gene: TRBV28
j_gene: TRBJ1-6
CDR3nt: TGTGCCAGCAGTCTGTCGGGCGGAGGAACTAATTCACCCCTCCACTTT
CDR3aa: CASSLSGGGTNSPLHF

abundance: -
d_gene: -
v_gene: TRBV5-4
j_gene: TRBJ1-2
CDR3nt: TGTGCCAGCAGCTTGGAGTCTAACTATGGCTACACCTTC
CDR3aa: CASSLESNYGYTF

abundance: -
d_gene: TRBD1
v_gene: TRBV7-8
j_gene: TRBJ1-1
CDR3nt: TGTGCCAGCAGCGCCGACAGGGGAACTGAAGCTTTCTTT
CDR3aa: CASSADRGTEAFF